The present entry profiles one T cell receptor (beta chain) with its context. Its matching antigen is unknown. TCRdb processed the 5' RACE reads anew with MiXCR; each CDR3 protein has one entry. The repertoire consists of roughly 290,000 distinct CDR3 sequences, with 6.5% to 9.5% occurring once and the leading ten covering around 2.1%. The record originates from a study of identical twins. Study-wide findings and caveats: Zero-insertion analyses could be partly confounded by invariant MAIT and iNKT cells.

Trimming took 1 base from V and 7 from J, leaving 17 bases between them. CDR1 SGDLS and CDR2 YYNGEE come from the germline V gene. This CDR3 is 15 amino acids long. The same data also went into a second study, on yellow fever vaccine responses in identical twins. That source notes: Twins' vaccine T cell response reportedly gave the appearance of partial convergence and partial personalization.

Sequences were obtained from memory (CD45RO+) T cells sorted from blood. The chain has TRBV9 and TRBJ2-5, with a weak D call TRBD2 (5 bases). This receptor was taken from a woman younger than 30 in good health. The CDR3 reads CASSVQGAREGTQYF. The CDR3 bases are TGTGCCAGCAGCGTACAAGGCGCACGGGAAGGGACCCAGTACTTC.